The 14 T cell receptor beta chains below all came from one sample that was sequenced in a study of OX40 agonist ivuxolimab in advanced cancers. Generated by immunoSEQ multiplex PCR, the TCRdb table keeps only in-frame clones and is missing some. Of some 70,000 clones in the sample, 70% to 90% were seen once. This sample comprised CD4+ or CD8+ T cells sorted from blood, obtained in a trial of the OX40 agonist ivuxolimab. The receptors originated from an adult with an advanced solid tumor such as melanoma, head and neck, liver or kidney cancer.

V is TRBV28 and J is TRBJ2-7; 9 nucleotides align to TRBD1. CDR1 and CDR2 (germline): MDHEN, SYDVKM. V lost 5 bases and J lost 4; bases outside the gene matches: 9. The CDR3 spans 15 residues. Here the CDR3 reads CASSATGTGLYEQYF. The CDR3 DNA reads TGTGCCAGCAGTGCGACCGGGACAGGGTTATACGAGCAGTACTTC.

This sequence joins TRBV6-1 and TRBJ2-7; D is uncertain. This CDR3 region has 11 residues. Germline V gene data show CDR1 as MNHNS and CDR2 as SASEGT. V shed 7 bases and J shed 6 bases, with 10 bases lying between them. In DNA form, the CDR3 reads TGTGCCAGCAAGCTGACCCTCGAGCAGTACTTC. Translating gives CASKLTLEQYF.

The V call is TRBV7-2, the J call TRBJ1-6, with D possibly matching TRBD1 (6 bases). The CDR3 runs to 17 residues. Trimming took 2 bases from V and 9 from J, leaving 20 bases between them. Germline assignment: CDR1 SGHTA and CDR2 FQGNSA. The CDR3 nucleotides are TGTGCCAGCAGCTTAAATCTTAACGACAGGCGGACTTCACCCCTCCACTTT. This gives the protein CASSLNLNDRRTSPLHF.

The chain recombines TRBV28 with TRBJ1-1, with D perhaps TRBD1 (6 bases). V lost 5 bases and J lost 5, with 15 bases in between. CDR1 is MDHEN and CDR2 is SYDVKM in the germline V gene. The CDR3 runs 14 residues. The DNA for the CDR3 is TGTGCCAGCAGTGAGCACGGGGGCGATACTGAAGCTTTCTTT. Translation: CASSEHGGDTEAFF.

This sequence joins TRBV6-6 and TRBJ2-7; D remains ambiguous. Trimming pared 2 bases from V and 7 bases from J, leaving 9 bases between. The CDR3 spans 12 residues. Germline V CDR1 and CDR2: MNHNY, SVGAGI (reference sequence). The CDR3 nucleotides are TGTGCCAGCAGTTACGAAGGGCTTGAGCAGTACTTC. It is translated as CASSYEGLEQYF.

V gene TRBV30 combines with J gene TRBJ1-2; TRBD1 might be the D (6 bases). V lost 4 bases to trimming and J lost 7 bases, with 13 bases between them. Germline CDR1 is GTSNPN and CDR2 is SVGIG (reference sequence). CDR3 size: 12 residues. The CDR3 region has the DNA TGTGCCTGGACTCGGGGGCATATTGGCTACACCTTC. It translates to CAWTRGHIGYTF.

The chain recombines TRBV7-2 with TRBJ2-3, with D maybe TRBD2 (7 bases). The germline CDR1 and CDR2 sequences are SGHTA and FQGNSA. Deletions cut 5 bases from V and 0 bases from J, with 12 bases between. The CDR3 contains 15 residues. CDR3 in amino acids: CASSVAGASTDTQYF. DNA for the CDR3: TGTGCCAGCAGCGTGGCGGGGGCCAGCACAGATACGCAGTATTTT.

The V and J genes are TRBV7-2 and TRBJ2-3, with a tentative D call TRBD2 (6 bases). V was pared by 1 base and J by 1 base, with 9 bases between. Germline CDR1 is SGHTA and CDR2 is FQGNSA. The CDR3 length is 15 residues. This CDR3 is CASSLGGAGTDTQYF. CDR3 nucleotides: TGTGCCAGCAGCTTAGGCGGGGCGGGCACAGATACGCAGTATTTT.

This chain joins TRBV7-2 and TRBJ2-5; 7 bases match TRBD1. The CDR3 loop spans 14 amino acids. With 5 bases clipped from V and 1 base from J, the junction kept 4 bases outside the gene matches. The germline CDR1 and CDR2 sequences are SGHTA and FQGNSA. CDR3 region: CASSPGQIQETQYF. DNA of the CDR3: TGTGCCAGCAGCCCGGGACAGATCCAAGAGACCCAGTACTTC.

V gene TRBV1 combines with J gene TRBJ2-6; TRBD1 was called by the table and not checked on the DNA. TRBV1 is annotated as a pseudogene. This CDR3 region has 19 residues. The chain's CDR3 is CTSSQDGQRVSSGANVLTF. CDR3 nucleotides: TGCACCAGCAGCCAAGACGGACAGAGGGTCTCCTCTGGGGCCAACGTCCTGACTTTC.

The chain employs TRBV7-8 and TRBJ1-2; unclear D gene. Trimming took 1 base from V and 0 from J, leaving 12 bases between them. There are 16 residues in the CDR3. Per the germline V gene, CDR1 is SGHVS and CDR2 is FQNEAQ. The CDR3 sequence: CASSLEGHRANYGYTF. The CDR3 DNA sequence: TGTGCCAGCAGCTTAGAAGGCCACCGAGCTAACTATGGCTACACCTTC.

This sequence joins TRBV29-1 and TRBJ1-2; D is unclear. Germline CDR1 SQVTM, CDR2 ANQGSEA. The CDR3 length is 13 residues. V gave up 5 bases and J gave up 5 bases, with 15 bases separating them. In DNA form, the CDR3 reads TGCAGCGTTTCTTCCAGCGGACCTTATGGCTACACCTTC. Translation gives CSVSSSGPYGYTF.

V is TRBV5-6 and J is TRBJ2-2; no clear D gene. Germline V CDR1 and CDR2: SGHDT, YYEEEE. V lost 1 base and J lost 3, with 4 bases in between. This CDR3 region has 13 residues. CDR3 coding DNA: TGTGCCAGCAGCTTGACAGACACCGGGGAGCTGTTTTTT. It translates to CASSLTDTGELFF.

This rearrangement joins TRBV7-9 to TRBJ1-1, with D possibly being TRBD1 (6 bases). V lost 2 bases to trimming and J lost 0 bases, with 10 bases between them. CDR1 SEHNR and CDR2 FQNEAQ come from the germline V gene (reference sequence). The CDR3 has 15 amino acids. The CDR3 loop reads CASSLKQGLNTEAFF. The DNA for the CDR3 is TGTGCCAGCAGCTTAAAACAGGGATTGAACACTGAAGCTTTCTTT.